This T cell receptor beta chain was documented in a study of T cell responses to AZD1222 COVID-19 vaccine. Study details: Second doses that came at about 4 or about 12 weeks were put together.

On this clone itself: Its specificity is unknown.

Study conclusions and caveats: White British people made up most donors, females outnumbered males, and clonal diversity was possibly underestimated. Nearly half of spike-specific TCRs reportedly target unmutated variant regions.

CDR1 is KGHSH and CDR2 is LQKENI in the germline V gene. The CDR3 is 14 residues long. V lost 4 bases, J lost 4 bases, and 11 bases lay in between. Assay used: immunoSEQ multiplex PCR; TCRdb lists only in-frame clones, some missing. This repertoire shows 67,000 or so clones, around 84% found once; its top ten account for about 9.4%. This receptor was taken from an adult in good health. The J gene is TRBJ1-5, the V gene TRBV18; maybe TRBD1 (6 bases). Specimen: peripheral blood, collected on day 0 of AZD1222 vaccination. The CDR3 bases are TGTGCCAGCTCACAGACAGGAAGAAATCAGCCCCAGCATTTT. Protein sequence: CASSQTGRNQPQHF.